The 9 T cell receptor beta chains listed next were all sequenced from one sample in a study of blood T cell repertoires in COVID-19. Produced via immunoSEQ multiplex PCR; TCRdb's table is partial and in-frame only. This table holds about 310,000 clones, roughly 88% found once. The sequenced material came from peripheral blood. These receptors all stem from a woman aged 30 to 39 with COVID-19, enrolled during active disease.

The chain employs TRBV12-3 or TRBV12-4 and TRBJ1-1; TRBD1 is a possible D gene (5 bases). Trimming pared 8 bases from V and 4 bases from J, leaving 14 bases between. The CDR3 length is 13 residues. CDR3 residues: CASGVGGGTEAFF. For the CDR3, the DNA is TGTGCCAGCGGGGTGGGGGGTGGCACTGAAGCTTTCTTT.

V is TRBV11-3 and J is TRBJ2-3; 7 bases agree with TRBD1. Germline CDR1 is SGHNT and CDR2 is YENEEA. The V and J ends lost 4 bases and 2 bases, in that order; junction bases with no gene match: 6. The CDR3 runs to 15 residues. This CDR3 reads CASSSRQGPTDTQYF. The CDR3 nucleotides read TGTGCCAGCAGCTCACGACAGGGCCCCACAGATACGCAGTATTTT.

V usage is TRBV6-5 and J usage is TRBJ2-3; TRBD2 matches at 7 bases. The CDR3 is 13 residues long. Germline assignment: CDR1 MNHEY and CDR2 SVGAGI. Trimming took 6 bases from V and 4 from J; bases not matched to a gene: 4. The CDR3 region has the DNA TGTGCCAGCAGGCGGGGGTTTGCAGATACGCAGTATTTT. The encoded protein is CASRRGFADTQYF.

Written as DNA, the CDR3 is TGTGCCAGCACCCCTGACAGGTCCGGAAACACCATATATTTT. The encoded protein is CASTPDRSGNTIYF. The gene calls are TRBV19 and TRBJ1-3; maybe TRBD1 (6 bases). This CDR3 has 14 amino acids. V was cut by 9 bases and J by 4 bases, with 16 bases left in between. Looked up from germline, CDR1 is LNHDA and CDR2 is SQIVND (reference sequence). Full variable domain (outside the CDR3, taken from reference TRBV19 and TRBJ1-3): DGGITQSPKYLFRKEGQNVTLSCEQNLNHDAMYWYRQDPGQGLRLIYYSQIVNDFQKGDIAEGYSVSREKKESFPLTVTSAQKNPTAFYLCASTPDRSGNTIYFGEGSWLTVV.

V gene TRBV5-1 combines with J gene TRBJ1-1; tentative D call: TRBD1 (5 bases). The CDR3 loop spans 16 amino acids. CDR1 and CDR2 (germline): SGHRS, YFSETQ. Trimming took off 2 bases at V and 0 bases at J, with 14 bases between the two ends. The CDR3 here is CASSFGKTVMNTEAFF. CDR3 DNA: TGCGCCAGCAGCTTTGGGAAGACAGTCATGAACACTGAAGCTTTCTTT. Together with reference TRBV5-1 and TRBJ1-1, the CDR3 gives the full variable domain: KAGVTQTPRYLIKTRGQQVTLSCSPISGHRSVSWYQQTPGQGLQFLFEYFSETQRNKGNFPGRFSGRQFSNSRSEMNVSTLELGDSALYLCASSFGKTVMNTEAFFGQGTRLTVV.

This chain joins TRBV7-6 and TRBJ1-1; unclear D gene. Between the trimmed V and J ends, which lost 2 bases and 4 bases, there was a span of 14 bases. The CDR3 runs to 15 residues. Germline CDR1 SGHVS, CDR2 FNYEAQ. The CDR3 nucleotides are TGTGCCAGCAGCTTATACACACATAAAAGCACTGAAGCTTTCTTT. It yields the protein CASSLYTHKSTEAFF.

V gene TRBV6-5 combines with J gene TRBJ1-5, with D perhaps TRBD1 (5 bases). Germline loops: CDR1 MNHEY, CDR2 SVGAGI. This CDR3 has 14 amino acids. The V gene lost 5 bases and the J gene lost 5 bases, with 13 bases spanning the gap. The CDR3 here is CASSPRRGDQPQHF. As DNA, the CDR3 is TGTGCCAGCAGTCCCCGTAGGGGCGATCAGCCCCAGCATTTT.

The chain carries TRBV9 and TRBJ1-1, with D perhaps matching TRBD1 (6 bases). Per germline, CDR1 SGDLS and CDR2 YYNGEE. This CDR3 contains 15 residues. The V end was cut by 2 bases, the J end by 1 base, with 12 bases between. Written as DNA, the CDR3 is TGTGCCAGCAGCGTCGTCGGGACAACGAACACTGAAGCTTTCTTT. Encoded protein: CASSVVGTTNTEAFF.

V usage is TRBV6-2 or TRBV6-3 and J usage is TRBJ1-2, with a weak D call TRBD1 (6 bases). The germline V and J ends were trimmed by 2 bases and 5 bases, with 12 bases remaining between them. The germline gives CDR1 MNHEY, CDR2 SVGEGT. This CDR3 has 14 amino acids. Written as DNA, the CDR3 is TGTGCCAGCAGTTACCCACAGGGCAAATATGGCTACACCTTC. Its protein is CASSYPQGKYGYTF.